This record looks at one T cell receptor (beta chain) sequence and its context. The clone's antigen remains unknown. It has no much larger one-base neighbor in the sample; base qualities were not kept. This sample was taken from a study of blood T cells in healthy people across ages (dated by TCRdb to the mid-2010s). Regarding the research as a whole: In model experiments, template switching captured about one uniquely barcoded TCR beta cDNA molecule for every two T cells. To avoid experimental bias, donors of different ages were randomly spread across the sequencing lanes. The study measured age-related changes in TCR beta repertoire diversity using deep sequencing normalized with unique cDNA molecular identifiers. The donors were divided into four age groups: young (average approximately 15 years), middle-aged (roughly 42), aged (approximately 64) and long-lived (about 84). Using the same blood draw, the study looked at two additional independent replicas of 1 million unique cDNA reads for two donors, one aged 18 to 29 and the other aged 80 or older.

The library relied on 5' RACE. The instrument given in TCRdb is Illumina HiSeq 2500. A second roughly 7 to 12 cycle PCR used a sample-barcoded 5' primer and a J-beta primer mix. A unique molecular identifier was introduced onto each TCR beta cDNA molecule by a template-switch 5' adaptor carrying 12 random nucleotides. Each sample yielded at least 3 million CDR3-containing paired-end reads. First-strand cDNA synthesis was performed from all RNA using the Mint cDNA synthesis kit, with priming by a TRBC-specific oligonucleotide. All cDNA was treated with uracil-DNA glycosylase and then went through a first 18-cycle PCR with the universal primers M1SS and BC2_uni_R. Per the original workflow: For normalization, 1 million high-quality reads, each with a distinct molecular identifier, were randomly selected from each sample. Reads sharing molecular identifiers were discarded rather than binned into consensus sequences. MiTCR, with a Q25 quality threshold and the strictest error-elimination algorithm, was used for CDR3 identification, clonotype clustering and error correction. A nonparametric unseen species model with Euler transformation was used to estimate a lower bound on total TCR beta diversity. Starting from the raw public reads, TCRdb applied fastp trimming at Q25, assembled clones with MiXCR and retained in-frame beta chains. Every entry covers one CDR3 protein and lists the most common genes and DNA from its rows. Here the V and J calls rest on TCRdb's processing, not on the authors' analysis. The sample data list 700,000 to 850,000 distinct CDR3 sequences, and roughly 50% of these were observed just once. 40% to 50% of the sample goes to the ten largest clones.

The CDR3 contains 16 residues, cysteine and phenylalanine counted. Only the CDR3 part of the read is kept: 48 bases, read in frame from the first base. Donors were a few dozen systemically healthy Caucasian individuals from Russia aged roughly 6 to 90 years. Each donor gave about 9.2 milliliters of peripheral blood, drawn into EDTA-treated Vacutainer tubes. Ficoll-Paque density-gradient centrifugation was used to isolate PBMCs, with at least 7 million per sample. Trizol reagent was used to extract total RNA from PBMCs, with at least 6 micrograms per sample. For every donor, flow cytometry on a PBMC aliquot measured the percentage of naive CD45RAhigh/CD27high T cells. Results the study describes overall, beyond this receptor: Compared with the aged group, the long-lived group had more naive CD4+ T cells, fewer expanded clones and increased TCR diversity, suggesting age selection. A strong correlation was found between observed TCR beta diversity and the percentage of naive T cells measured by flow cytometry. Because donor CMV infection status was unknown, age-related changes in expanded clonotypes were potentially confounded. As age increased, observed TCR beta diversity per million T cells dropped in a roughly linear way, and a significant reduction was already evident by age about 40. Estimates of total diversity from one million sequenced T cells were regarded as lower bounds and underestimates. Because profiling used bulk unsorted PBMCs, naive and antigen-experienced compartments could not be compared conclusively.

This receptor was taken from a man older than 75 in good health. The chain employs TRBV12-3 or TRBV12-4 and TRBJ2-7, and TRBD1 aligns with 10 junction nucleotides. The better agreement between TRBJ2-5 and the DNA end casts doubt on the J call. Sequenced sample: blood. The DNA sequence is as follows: TGTGCCAGCAGCACCAGGGACAGGGGCCCACTGGGGACCCAGTACTTC. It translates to CASSTRDRGPLGTQYF.